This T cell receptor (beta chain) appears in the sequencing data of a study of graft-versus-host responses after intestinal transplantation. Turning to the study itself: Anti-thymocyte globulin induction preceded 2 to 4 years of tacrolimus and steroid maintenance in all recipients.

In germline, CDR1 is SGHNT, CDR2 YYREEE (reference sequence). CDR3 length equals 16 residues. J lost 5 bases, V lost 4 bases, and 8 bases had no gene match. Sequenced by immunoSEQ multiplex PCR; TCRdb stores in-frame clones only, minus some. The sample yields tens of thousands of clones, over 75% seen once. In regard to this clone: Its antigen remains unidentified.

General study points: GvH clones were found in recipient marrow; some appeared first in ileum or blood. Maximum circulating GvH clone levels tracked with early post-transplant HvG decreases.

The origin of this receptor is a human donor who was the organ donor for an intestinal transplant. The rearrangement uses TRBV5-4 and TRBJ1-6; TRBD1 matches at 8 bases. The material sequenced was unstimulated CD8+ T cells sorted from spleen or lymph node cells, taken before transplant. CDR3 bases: TGTGCCAGCAGCCAGGTGACAGGGGCAGATAATTCACCCCTCCACTTT. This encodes CASSQVTGADNSPLHF.